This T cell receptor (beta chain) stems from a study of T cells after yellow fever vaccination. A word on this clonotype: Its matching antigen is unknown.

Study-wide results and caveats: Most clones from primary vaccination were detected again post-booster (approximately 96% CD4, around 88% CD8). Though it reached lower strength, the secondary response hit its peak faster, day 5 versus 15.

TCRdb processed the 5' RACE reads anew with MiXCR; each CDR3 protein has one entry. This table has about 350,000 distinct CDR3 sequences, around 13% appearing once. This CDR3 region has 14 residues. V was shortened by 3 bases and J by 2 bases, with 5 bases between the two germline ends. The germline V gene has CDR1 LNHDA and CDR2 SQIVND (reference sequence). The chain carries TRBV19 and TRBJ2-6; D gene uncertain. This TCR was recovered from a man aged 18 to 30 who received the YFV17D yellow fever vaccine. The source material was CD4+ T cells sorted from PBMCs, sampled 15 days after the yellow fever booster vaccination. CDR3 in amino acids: CASSIETGANVLTF. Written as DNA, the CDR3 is TGTGCCAGTAGTATCGAAACTGGGGCCAACGTCCTGACTTTC. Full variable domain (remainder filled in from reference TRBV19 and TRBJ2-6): DGGITQSPKYLFRKEGQNVTLSCEQNLNHDAMYWYRQDPGQGLRLIYYSQIVNDFQKGDIAEGYSVSREKKESFPLTVTSAQKNPTAFYLCASSIETGANVLTFGAGSRLTVL.